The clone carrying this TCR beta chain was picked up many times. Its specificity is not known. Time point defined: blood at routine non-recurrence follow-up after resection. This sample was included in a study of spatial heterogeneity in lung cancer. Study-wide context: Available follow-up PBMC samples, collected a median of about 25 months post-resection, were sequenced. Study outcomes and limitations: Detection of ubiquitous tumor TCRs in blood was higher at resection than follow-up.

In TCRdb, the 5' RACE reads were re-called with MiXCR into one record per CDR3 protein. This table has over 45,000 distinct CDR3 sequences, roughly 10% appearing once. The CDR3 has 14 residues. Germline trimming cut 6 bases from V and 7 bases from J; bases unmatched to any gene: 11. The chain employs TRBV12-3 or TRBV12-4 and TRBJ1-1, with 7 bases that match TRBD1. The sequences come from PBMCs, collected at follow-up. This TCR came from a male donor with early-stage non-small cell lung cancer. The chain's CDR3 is CASSRQGAAFEAFF. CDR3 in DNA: TGTGCCAGCAGCAGACAGGGAGCAGCATTTGAAGCTTTCTTT.